The 17 T cell receptor beta chains below come from one sample, sequenced in a study of CD8+CD57+ T cells in acquired aplastic anemia. Genomic DNA provided the template from which TCR beta VDJ and CDR3 profiles were obtained. TCRdb reprocessed the reads via MiXCR and lists one record per CDR3 protein. The repertoire holds 150,000 to 200,000 distinct CDR3 sequences, with roughly 48% as singletons. Sequenced sample: sorted CD4+, CD8+, or CD8+CD57+ T cells (not recorded which) from PBMCs. All receptors derive from a human donor in good health.

This clonotype was observed a few times. DNA of the CDR3: TGTGCCAGCAGCGGGGGGAACACTGAAGCTTTCTTT. Its translation: CASSGGNTEAFF. The rearrangement uses TRBV7-9 and TRBJ1-1, with D possibly TRBD1 on 5 matching bases. The ends were cut back, 5 bases at V and 1 base at J, with 5 bases in the middle. The germline V gene has CDR1 SEHNR and CDR2 FQNEAQ (reference sequence). This CDR3 contains 12 residues.

The V and J genes are TRBV7-2 and TRBJ2-1; a weak D match, TRBD1 (5 bases). This CDR3 region has 12 residues. V lost 1 base and J lost 9, with 7 bases in between. Germline loops: CDR1 SGHTA, CDR2 FQGNSA. Here the CDR3 reads CASSLDQGEQFF. The CDR3 coding sequence is TGTGCCAGCAGCTTAGATCAGGGTGAGCAGTTCTTC.

V is TRBV28 and J is TRBJ1-2; D is possibly TRBD1 (5 bases). Per the germline V gene, CDR1 is MDHEN and CDR2 is SYDVKM. The CDR3 totals 14 residues. Trimming left V 5 bases short and J 0 bases short, with 10 bases between. The CDR3 sequence is CASSGGGTNYGYTF. CDR3 coding DNA: TGTGCCAGCAGTGGGGGGGGGACTAACTATGGCTACACCTTC.

This clonotype was counted many times. The V call is TRBV7-9, the J call TRBJ1-1; D is ambiguous. Germline values: CDR1 SEHNR, CDR2 FQNEAQ (reference sequence). This CDR3 region has 13 residues. V was cut by 2 bases and J by 3 bases, with 7 bases left in between. The CDR3 loop reads CASSLSGDTEAFF. The CDR3 coding sequence is TGTGCCAGCAGCTTAAGTGGGGACACTGAAGCTTTCTTT.

The V call is TRBV6-5, the J call TRBJ1-1; D remains ambiguous. In germline, CDR1 is MNHEY, CDR2 SVGAGI. V was shortened by 4 bases and J by 0 bases, with 15 bases between the two germline ends. This CDR3 has 16 amino acids. The CDR3 loop reads CASSSRLQIMNTEAFF. The CDR3 DNA follows: TGTGCCAGCAGTTCGCGGCTACAGATCATGAACACTGAAGCTTTCTTT.

Of note for this clonotype: With a much larger clone just one base away, this may be a read error. The CDR3 DNA reads TGTGCCAGCAGCTTGATAGGCCTGGGGTTTTCACCCCTCCACTTT. Translated: CASSLIGLGFSPLHF. The chain couples TRBV11-1 to TRBJ1-6, with no clear D. The CDR3 has 15 residues. V lost 3 bases and J 9 bases, leaving 15 bases between the germline ends. The germline V gene encodes CDR1 SGHAT and CDR2 FQDESV (reference sequence). Full variable domain (missing parts from reference TRBV11-1 and TRBJ1-6): EAEVAQSPRYKITEKSQAVAFWCDPISGHATLYWYRQILGQGPELLVQFQDESVVDDSQLPKDRFSAERLKGVDSTLKIQPAELGDSAMYLCASSLIGLGFSPLHFGNGTRLTVT.

As regards this clonotype: A much larger clonotype is one base distant, so this may be a read error. The J gene is TRBJ2-3, the V gene TRBV5-1; D is perhaps TRBD2 (5 bases). CDR1 and CDR2 from the germline V gene are SGHRS and YFSETQ. Trimming pared 0 bases from V and 0 bases from J, leaving 8 bases between. The CDR3 extends over 15 amino acids. The CDR3 protein is CASSLVDLSTDTQYF. The CDR3 coding sequence is TGCGCCAGCAGCTTGGTGGACTTGAGCACAGATACGCAGTATTTT.

In this sample, this clonotype turned up many times. The V call is TRBV10-3, the J call TRBJ2-1, with 15 bases matching TRBD2. The length of the CDR3 is 15 residues. V dropped 6 bases and J dropped 4; count of bases not matched to a gene: 1. Germline values: CDR1 ENHRY, CDR2 SYGVKD. CDR3 amino acids: CAISGTSGGYNEQFF. CDR3 bases: TGTGCCATCAGCGGGACTAGCGGGGGGTACAATGAGCAGTTCTTC.

This chain joins TRBV11-1 and TRBJ2-3, with TRBD2 identical over 9 bases. The CDR3 runs 16 residues. Germline V CDR1 and CDR2: SGHAT, FQDESV (reference sequence). The V and J ends lost 0 bases and 6 bases, in that order; junction bases with no gene match: 7. The CDR3 nucleotides are TGTGCCAGCAGCTTAGCTGGGGGACTAGCAGTGGATACGCAGTATTTT. Protein: CASSLAGGLAVDTQYF.

The rearrangement joins TRBV20-1 to TRBJ2-5; no clear D. The CDR3 is made up of 12 amino acids. CDR1 is DFQATT and CDR2 is SNEGSKA in the germline V gene (reference sequence). The ends were cut back, 0 bases at V and 5 bases at J, with 7 bases in the middle. CDR3 region: CSARDWWETQYF. DNA of the CDR3: TGCAGTGCTAGAGATTGGTGGGAGACCCAGTACTTC.

V is TRBV20-1 and J is TRBJ1-2; 7 bases are a match to TRBD1. Germline V gene data show CDR1 as DFQATT and CDR2 as SNEGSKA (reference sequence). Unmatched junction bases numbered 5, after V lost 0 bases and J lost 4 bases. This CDR3 has 14 residues. CDR3 loop: CSAREGRGPYGYTF. CDR3 DNA sequence: TGCAGTGCTAGAGAGGGAAGGGGGCCCTATGGCTACACCTTC.

The V and J genes are TRBV7-9 and TRBJ2-3; the match to TRBD2 covers 14 bases. The CDR3 runs 16 residues. Per the germline V gene, CDR1 is SEHNR and CDR2 is FQNEAQ (reference sequence). J was trimmed by 4 bases and V by 3 bases; bases with no gene match: 3. The chain's CDR3 is CASSLTTSGGADTQYF. CDR3 bases: TGTGCCAGCAGCTTGACGACTAGCGGGGGGGCAGATACGCAGTATTTT. Complete variable domain (other parts from reference TRBV7-9 and TRBJ2-3): DTGVSQNPRHKITKRGQNVTFRCDPISEHNRLYWYRQTLGQGPEFLTYFQNEAQLEKSRLLSDRFSAERPKGSFSTLEIQRTEQGDSAMYLCASSLTTSGGADTQYFGPGTRLTVL.

This clonotype was recorded only once. The junction shows a germline mismatch at one end, possibly a read error. The J gene is TRBJ1-5, the V gene TRBV6-5; TRBD1 aligns across 8 bases. CDR1 is MNHEY and CDR2 is SVGAGI in the germline V gene. The CDR3 is made up of 16 amino acids. Here the CDR3 reads CASSSRDRPNNQPQHF. The CDR3 DNA reads as TGTGCTAGCAGTTCCCGGGACAGGCCTAACAATCAGCCCCAGCATTTT.

Many counts were recorded for this clonotype. The V call is TRBV25-1, the J call TRBJ2-5; D is uncertain. Germline CDR1 and CDR2: MGHDK and SYGVNS. V dropped 5 bases and J dropped 1 base, with 2 bases sitting between them. The CDR3 loop spans 11 amino acids. Here the CDR3 reads CASSPQETQYF. In nucleotides, the CDR3 is TGTGCCAGCAGTCCCCAAGAGACCCAGTACTTC. Complete variable domain (other parts from reference TRBV25-1 and TRBJ2-5): EADIYQTPRYLVIGTGKKITLECSQTMGHDKMYWYQQDPGMELHLIHYSYGVNSTEKGDLSSESTVSRIRTEHFPLTLESARPSHTSQYLCASSPQETQYFGPGTRLLVL.

J is TRBJ2-1 and V is TRBV5-1; 12 bases are shared with TRBD2. The V gene end was trimmed by 4 bases and the J gene end by 0 bases; junction bases not matched to a gene: 11. From germline, CDR1 is SGHRS and CDR2 YFSETQ. The CDR3 totals 19 residues. The DNA for the CDR3 is TGCGCCAGCAGCGGGGGGCTAGCGGGAGGGGCAAGCTCCTACAATGAGCAGTTCTTC. This translates into CASSGGLAGGASSYNEQFF.

This clonotype came up many times. V is TRBV2 and J is TRBJ2-3; D may be TRBD1 (5 bases). CDR1 SNHLY and CDR2 FYNNEI come from the germline V gene. This CDR3 contains 15 residues. V gave up 3 bases and J gave up 4 bases, with 14 bases separating them. In nucleotides, the CDR3 is TGTGCCAGCAGTGAGGACATTGGGAAGGCAGATACGCAGTATTTT. Residues: CASSEDIGKADTQYF.

J is TRBJ1-1 and V is TRBV5-1; possibly TRBD1 for D (6 bases). The CDR3 is made up of 14 amino acids. CDR1 and CDR2 from the germline V gene are SGHRS and YFSETQ. The germline V and J ends were trimmed by 3 bases and 4 bases, with 13 bases remaining between them. CDR3 sequence (DNA): TGCGCCAGCAGCTCGGGACACCTGAGCACTGAAGCTTTCTTT. Translated, it gives CASSSGHLSTEAFF.